The present T cell receptor beta chain was sequenced within a study of T cell changes during pregnancy in multiple sclerosis. The table came from immunoSEQ multiplex PCR; TCRdb's copy has only in-frame clones and leaves some out. The table shows tens of thousands of clones, with about 90% occurring only once. Germline values: CDR1 SGHRS, CDR2 YFSETQ. The CDR3 sequence is 14 residues long. V gave up 0 bases and J gave up 4 bases, with 10 bases separating them. This clone appeared a single time. The origin of this receptor is a female donor with multiple sclerosis, enrolled in a pregnancy study. The chain links TRBV5-1 to TRBJ1-2; D is ambiguous. The specimen was peripheral blood, collected in the first trimester of pregnancy. The CDR3 DNA follows: TGCGCCAGCAGCTTGGGTGATGCGTTCTATGGCTACACCTTC. The encoded protein is CASSLGDAFYGYTF.